These T cell receptor beta chains were read from a single sample in a study of human thymus T cells. Repertoires were generated with immunoSEQ multiplex PCR, while TCRdb's copy carries only in-frame clones and drops some. The sample records fewer than 90,000 clones, around 96% being singletons. Specimen: thymus tissue. The receptors originated from a boy younger than two with a congenital heart defect but otherwise immunologically healthy. Both conserved end residues are part of each CDR3.

>TRBV6-4
CASSQTHRLLNTEAFF
>TRBV5-6
CASSLVLAGVYEQYF
>TRBV5-1
CASSPVSCVVDPETQYF
>TRBV7-6
CASSGTGNQPQHF
>TRBV27
CASSLSILTDSSGLRYNEQFF
>TRBV5-6
CASSLGRSGASSYEQYF
>TRBV7-2
CASSFVPHTEAFF
>TRBV11-2
CASSLSHYSGRGETQYF
>TRBV9
CASSVAGRRNQPQHF
>TRBV6-1
CATLDRGEAFF
>TRBV6-1
CASSERGPTGYTF
>TRBV11-2
CASRGTGLGQYF
>TRBV5-6
CASSLPQGTYEQYF
>TRBV4-3
CASSQDLASASSYNEQFF
>TRBV15
CATSRGNRGLTYEQYF
>TRBV10-3
CAISESGGGAETQYF
>TRBV15
CATSREIGGRWDTEAFF
>TRBV28
CASSLPGPGLAGGNRIGELFF
>TRBV7-4
CASSLPDSYGANEQFF
>TRBV6-6
CASSVRGPDPYEQYF
>TRBV5-1
CASSAGQGGTYGYTF
>TRBV7-6
CASSSNPGLASTDTQYF
>TRBV6-5
CASSVFGGREQFF
>TRBV13
CASSPRTSGEPYEQYF
>TRBV19
CASSRGLLSTDTQYF
>TRBV5-4
CASSSRRDWTEAFF
>TRBV15
CATSRGQRLISGYTF
>TRBV28
CASSVVVRDRGLNQPQHF
>TRBV11-2
CASSLDHRPSYNEQFF
>TRBV11-2
CASSSWVVRNIQYF
>TRBV25-1
CASSELNEQFF
>TRBV4-2
CASSQRRGGWETQYF
>TRBV4-1
CASSQDFGRGDQPQHF
>TRBV27
CASSFDTSLNTEAFF
>TRBV6-1
CASSERTGGTNSNQPQHF